What follows describes a single TCR beta chain. CDR1 is SGHNT and CDR2 is YYREEE in the germline V gene (reference sequence). The CDR3 spans 13 residues. Deletions cut 4 bases from V and 3 bases from J, with 9 bases between. This sample was included in a study of blood T cell repertoires in COVID-19. Authors' data handling: Reference gene primer amplification in the assay estimated nucleated cell counts. Repertoires were generated with immunoSEQ multiplex PCR, while TCRdb's copy carries only in-frame clones and drops some. Clone size and the V and J calls come from that table; the DNA yielded D and trimming. The sample shows 150,000 to 250,000 clones, 70% to 85% of them seen only once.

The sequence derives from a human donor with acute or convalescent COVID-19. The donor label of this sample is uncertain. The specimen sequenced was peripheral blood. The chain is built from TRBV5-4 and TRBJ2-3; tentative D call: TRBD1 (5 bases). DNA of the CDR3: TGTGCCAGCAGCATAGACAGTACAGATACGCAGTATTTT. Protein: CASSIDSTDTQYF.